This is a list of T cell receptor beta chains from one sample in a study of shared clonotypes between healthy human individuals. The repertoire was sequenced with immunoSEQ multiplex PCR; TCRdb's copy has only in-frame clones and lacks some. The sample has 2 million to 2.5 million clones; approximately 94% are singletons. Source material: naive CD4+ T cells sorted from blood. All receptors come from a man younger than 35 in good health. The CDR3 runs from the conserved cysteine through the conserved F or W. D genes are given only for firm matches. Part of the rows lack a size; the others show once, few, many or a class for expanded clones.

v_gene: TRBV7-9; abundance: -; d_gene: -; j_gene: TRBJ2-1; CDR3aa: CASSLSLEQFF; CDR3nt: TGTGCCAGCAGCTTAAGCCTAGAGCAGTTCTTC
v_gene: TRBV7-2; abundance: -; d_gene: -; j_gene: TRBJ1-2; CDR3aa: CASSFNYGYTF; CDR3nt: TGTGCCAGCAGCTTCAACTATGGCTACACCTTC
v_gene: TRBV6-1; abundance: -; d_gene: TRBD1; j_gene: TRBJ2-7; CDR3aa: CASSEGQGATYEQYF; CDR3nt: TGTGCCAGCAGTGAGGGACAGGGGGCTACCTACGAGCAGTACTTC
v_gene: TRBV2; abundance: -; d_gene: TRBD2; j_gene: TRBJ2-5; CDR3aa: CASRTSGVQETQYF; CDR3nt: TGTGCCAGCAGGACTAGCGGGGTGCAAGAGACCCAGTACTTC
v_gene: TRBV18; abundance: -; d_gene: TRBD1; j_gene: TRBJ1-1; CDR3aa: CASSRDRGQTEAFF; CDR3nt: TGTGCCAGCTCACGGGACAGGGGACAGACTGAAGCTTTCTTT
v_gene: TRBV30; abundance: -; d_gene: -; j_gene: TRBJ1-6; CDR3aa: CAWSSTVDSPLHF; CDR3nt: TGTGCCTGGAGTTCGACGGTGGATTCACCCCTCCACTTT
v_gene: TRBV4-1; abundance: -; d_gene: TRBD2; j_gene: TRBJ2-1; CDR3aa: CASSQPSGGNEQFF; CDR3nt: TGCGCCAGCAGCCAGCCTAGCGGGGGGAATGAGCAGTTCTTC
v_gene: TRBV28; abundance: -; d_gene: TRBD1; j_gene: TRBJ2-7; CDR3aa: CASTSGTGVYEQYF; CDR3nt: TGTGCCAGCACCTCCGGGACAGGGGTCTACGAGCAGTACTTC
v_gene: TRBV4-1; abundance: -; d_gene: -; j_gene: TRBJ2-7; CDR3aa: CASSQDRGVYEQYF; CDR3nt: TGCGCCAGCAGCCAAGACAGGGGAGTTTACGAGCAGTACTTC
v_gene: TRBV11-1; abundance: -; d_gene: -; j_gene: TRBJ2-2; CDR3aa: CASSLDPNTGELFF; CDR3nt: TGTGCCAGCAGCTTAGACCCGAACACCGGGGAGCTGTTTTTT
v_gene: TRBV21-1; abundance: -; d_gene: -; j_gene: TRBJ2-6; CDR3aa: CAGPIPGLAGGSFNSGANVLTF; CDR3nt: TGTGCCGGCCCGATTCCGGGACTAGCGGGAGGGTCTTTTAACTCTGGGGCCAACGTCCTGACTTTC
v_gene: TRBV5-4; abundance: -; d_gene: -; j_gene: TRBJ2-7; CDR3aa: CASSLAGQGSYEQYF; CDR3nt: TGTGCCAGCAGCTTGGCAGGTCAGGGGTCCTACGAGCAGTACTTC
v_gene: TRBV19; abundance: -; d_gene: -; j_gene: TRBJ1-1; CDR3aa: CASSIRTMNTEAFF; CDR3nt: TGTGCCAGTAGTATTAGGACTATGAACACTGAAGCTTTCTTT
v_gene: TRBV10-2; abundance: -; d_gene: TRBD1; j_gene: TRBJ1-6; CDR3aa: CASSGGQELLPLHF; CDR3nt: TGCGCCAGCAGTGGGGGACAGGAGTTGTTGCCCCTCCACTTT
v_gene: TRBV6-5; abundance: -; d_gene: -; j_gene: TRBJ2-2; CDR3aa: CASSYRASHTGELFF; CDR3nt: TGTGCCAGCAGTTACCGTGCTAGCCACACCGGGGAGCTGTTTTTT
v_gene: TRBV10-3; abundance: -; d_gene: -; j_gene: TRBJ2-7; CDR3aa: CAISPGIEQYF; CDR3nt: TGTGCCATCAGTCCAGGGATAGAGCAGTACTTC
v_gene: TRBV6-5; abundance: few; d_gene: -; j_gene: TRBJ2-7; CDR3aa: CASSYSGWGTYEQYF; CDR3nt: TGTGCCAGCAGTTACTCGGGCTGGGGCACCTACGAGCAGTACTTC
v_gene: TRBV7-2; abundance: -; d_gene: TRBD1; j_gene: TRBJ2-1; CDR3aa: CASSLASPGTADNEQFF; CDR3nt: TGTGCCAGCAGCTTAGCGAGCCCTGGGACAGCCGACAATGAGCAGTTCTTC
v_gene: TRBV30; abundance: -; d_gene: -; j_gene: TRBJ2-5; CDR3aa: CAWGPSPQETQYF; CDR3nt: TGTGCCTGGGGACCTTCCCCTCAGGAGACCCAGTACTTC
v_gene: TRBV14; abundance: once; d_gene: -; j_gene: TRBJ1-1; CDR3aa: CASSQFLTRNTEAFF; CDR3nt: TGTGCCAGCAGCCAATTCCTGACAAGGAACACTGAAGCTTTCTTT
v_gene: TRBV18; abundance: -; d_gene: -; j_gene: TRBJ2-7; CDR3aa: CASSLGTDSSYEQYF; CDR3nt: TGTGCCAGCTCACTAGGGACCGACTCTTCCTACGAGCAGTACTTC
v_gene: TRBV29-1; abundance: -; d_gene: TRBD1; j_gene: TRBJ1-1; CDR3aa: CSVTRQGRLNTEAFF; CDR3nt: TGCAGCGTTACCAGACAGGGGAGGCTGAACACTGAAGCTTTCTTT
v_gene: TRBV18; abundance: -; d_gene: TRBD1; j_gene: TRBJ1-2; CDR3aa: CASSLGTGDGYTF; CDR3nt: TGTGCCAGCTCACTCGGGACAGGAGATGGCTACACCTTC
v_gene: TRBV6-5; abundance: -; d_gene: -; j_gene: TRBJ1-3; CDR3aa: CASNPDGSGNTIYF; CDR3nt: TGTGCCAGCAACCCGGACGGCTCTGGAAACACCATATATTTT
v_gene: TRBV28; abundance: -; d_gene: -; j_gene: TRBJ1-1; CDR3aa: CASSLLGREAFF; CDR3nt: TGTGCCAGCAGTTTATTGGGCAGGGAAGCTTTCTTT
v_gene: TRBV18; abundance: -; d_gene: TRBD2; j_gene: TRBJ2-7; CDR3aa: CASSPGTSGSYEQYF; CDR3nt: TGTGCCAGCTCACCCGGGACTAGCGGGAGTTACGAGCAGTACTTC
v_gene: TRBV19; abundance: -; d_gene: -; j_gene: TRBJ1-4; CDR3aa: CASTPDERGEKLFF; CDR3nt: TGTGCCAGTACTCCGGACGAGCGCGGTGAAAAACTGTTTTTT
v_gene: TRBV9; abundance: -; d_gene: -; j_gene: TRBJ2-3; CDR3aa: CASSVVTDTQYF; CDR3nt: TGTGCCAGCAGCGTAGTCACGGATACGCAGTATTTT
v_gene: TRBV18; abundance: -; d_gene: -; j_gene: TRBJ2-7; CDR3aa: CASSPTRAGGTREQYF; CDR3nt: TGTGCCAGCTCACCAACCAGGGCGGGCGGTACTAGAGAGCAGTACTTC
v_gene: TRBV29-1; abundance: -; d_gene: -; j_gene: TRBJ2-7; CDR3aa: CSVGWTPTAYEQYF; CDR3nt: TGCAGCGTGGGGTGGACTCCCACCGCCTACGAGCAGTACTTC
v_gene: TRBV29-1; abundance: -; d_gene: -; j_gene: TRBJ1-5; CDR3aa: CSVEVGKNQPQHF; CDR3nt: TGCAGCGTTGAAGTGGGCAAGAATCAGCCCCAGCATTTT
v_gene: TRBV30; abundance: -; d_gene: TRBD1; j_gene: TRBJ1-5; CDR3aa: CAWSTGENQPQHF; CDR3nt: TGTGCCTGGAGTACAGGGGAGAATCAGCCCCAGCATTTT
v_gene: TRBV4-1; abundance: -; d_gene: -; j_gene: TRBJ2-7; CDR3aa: CASSQVSGVSYEQYF; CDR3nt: TGCGCCAGCAGCCAAGTCTCGGGCGTCTCCTACGAGCAGTACTTC
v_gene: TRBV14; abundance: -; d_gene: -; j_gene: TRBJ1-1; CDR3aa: CASSQDLLALSNTEAFF; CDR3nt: TGTGCCAGCAGCCAAGATCTGTTGGCCCTATCAAACACTGAAGCTTTCTTT
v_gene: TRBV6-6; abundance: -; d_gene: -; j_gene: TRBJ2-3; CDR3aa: CASTLISRGTDTQYF; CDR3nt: TGTGCCAGCACCTTAATTAGCAGGGGCACAGATACGCAGTATTTT
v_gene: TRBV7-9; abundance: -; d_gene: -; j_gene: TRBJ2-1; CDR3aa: CASSLGRRFREDEQFF; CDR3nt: TGTGCCAGCAGCTTAGGCAGGAGGTTTAGGGAGGATGAGCAGTTCTTC
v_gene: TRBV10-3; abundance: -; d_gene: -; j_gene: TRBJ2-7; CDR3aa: CAISESPSISYEQYF; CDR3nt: TGTGCCATCAGTGAGAGTCCTTCGATCTCCTACGAGCAGTACTTC
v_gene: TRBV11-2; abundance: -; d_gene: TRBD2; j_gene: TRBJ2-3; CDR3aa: CASSLWLAGYTDTQYF; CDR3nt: TGTGCCAGCAGCCTTTGGTTAGCGGGGTACACAGATACGCAGTATTTT
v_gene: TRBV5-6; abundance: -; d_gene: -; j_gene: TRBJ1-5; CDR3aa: CASSFSGYKQPQHF; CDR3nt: TGTGCCAGCAGCTTTTCAGGGTACAAGCAGCCCCAGCATTTT